This section outlines one TCR beta chain sequence together with its context. This clonotype is medium-sized (0.01 to 0.1%). Its antigen is still unknown. Base quality data are lacking; no much larger clone is found one base away. Because the library targeted alpha chains, this beta chain is an off-target read whose size means little. This record comes from a study of spatial heterogeneity in lung cancer (dated by TCRdb to between 2018 and 2020). For the study in its entirety: More beta-chain than alpha-chain transcripts were consistently detected, likely reflecting higher beta-chain transcript abundance. The study linked features of the TCR repertoire to counts of nonsynonymous mutations, which were determined by whole-exome sequencing of tumor tissue. In non-small cell lung cancer, the study quantitatively compared TCR alpha and beta repertoires across several tumor regions, matched nontumor lung, and blood. In the raw uncorrected reads, each unique combination of TCR and UMI appeared more than ten times on average. Both alpha and beta chains were TCR-sequenced in samples taken at surgery, namely 220 tumor regions, 62 to 70 matched nontumor lung samples and some 53 PBMC samples.

General study outcomes and caveats: Confirming at a functional level the hypothesis that regional TCRs recognize regional mutations was considered to require additional single-cell paired TCR alpha and beta sequencing.

The library was prepared using 5' RACE. Sequencing took place on a NextSeq 500. In the TCR library protocol, a unique molecular identifier was attached to each TCR cDNA molecule so that PCR and sequencing errors could be corrected. In the paper's pipeline: TCR identification, UMI-based error correction and CDR3 extraction were all carried out with Decombinator tools. TCRs above a frequency of 2 per 1,000, corresponding to the top 1% of the tumor frequency distribution, were defined as expanded. Renyi diversity was calculated using the R vegan package after each repertoire was subsampled 100 times to 5,000 TCRs. To build CDR3 similarity networks, amino acid triplet string-kernel similarity was used, and CDR3s were connected when their pairwise similarity was above 0.82. TCRdb redid the processing of the public reads, applying fastp at Q25 and MiXCR, and retained in-frame beta chains. Entries are consolidated by CDR3 protein sequence, retaining the most common genes and DNA. The V and J calls shown here were made by TCRdb, not taken from the authors' results. A total of around 4,000 distinct CDR3 sequences appear in this sample, around 21% of them only once. Roughly 20% of the sample is taken by the ten largest.

The time point label corresponds to: sample taken at primary tumor resection. Without any cell sorting, TCR sequencing was performed on whole RNA extracted either from tumor and nontumor lung tissue or from cryopreserved PBMC samples. Samples were obtained from over 70 patients with early-stage, untreated non-small cell lung cancer from the lung TRACERx cohort. A patient was chosen for TCR sequencing only when enough RNA was available from at least two tumor regions. A lung pathologist reviewed the tumor and adjacent nontumor lung specimens before the specimens were selected. CDR1 SGHTA and CDR2 FQGTGA are derived from the germline V gene. V is clipped by 6 bases and J by 0 bases, and the sequence between their germline boundaries is 2 bases long. Taken from cysteine to phenylalanine, the CDR3 has 12 residues. CDR3 DNA only is kept here, 36 bases in frame from base 1.

Sequenced here: normal lung tissue next to the tumor, sampled at surgery. The source of this sequence is a female donor with early-stage non-small cell lung cancer. The receptor chain draws on TRBV7-3 and TRBJ2-2, with no D gene named confidently. The encoded CDR3 is CASRSNTGELFF. The nucleotides are TGTGCCAGCAGGTCGAACACCGGGGAGCTGTTTTTT.